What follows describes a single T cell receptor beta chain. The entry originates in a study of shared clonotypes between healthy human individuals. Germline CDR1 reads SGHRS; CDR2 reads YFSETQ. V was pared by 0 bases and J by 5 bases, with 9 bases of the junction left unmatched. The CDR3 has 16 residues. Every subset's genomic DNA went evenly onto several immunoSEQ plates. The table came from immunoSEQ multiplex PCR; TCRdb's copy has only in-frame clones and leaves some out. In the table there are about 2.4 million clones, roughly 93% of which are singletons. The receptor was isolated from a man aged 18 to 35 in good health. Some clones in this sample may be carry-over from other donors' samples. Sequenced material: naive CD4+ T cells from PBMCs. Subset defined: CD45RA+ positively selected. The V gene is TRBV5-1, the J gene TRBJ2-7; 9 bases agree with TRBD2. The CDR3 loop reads CASSLEWLAGAHEQYF. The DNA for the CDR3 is TGCGCCAGCAGCTTGGAATGGTTAGCGGGAGCCCACGAGCAGTACTTC. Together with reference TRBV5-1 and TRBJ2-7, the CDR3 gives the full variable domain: KAGVTQTPRYLIKTRGQQVTLSCSPISGHRSVSWYQQTPGQGLQFLFEYFSETQRNKGNFPGRFSGRQFSNSRSEMNVSTLELGDSALYLCASSLEWLAGAHEQYFGPGTRLTVT.